This TCR beta chain appears in the sequencing data of a study of cytomegalovirus exposure and HLA in healthy donors. Study results and caveats: Most TCR sequences showed up rarely, but some public TCRs showed up in many donors.

The PCR used 60 Vbeta and 13 Jbeta primers. Some clones are missing from TCRdb's copy, which holds only in-frame ones; the method was immunoSEQ multiplex PCR. The data hold 150,000 to 200,000 clones, with around 76% observed a single time. The germline V and J ends were trimmed by 3 bases and 7 bases, with 7 bases remaining between them. The CDR3 is made up of 12 amino acids. The germline V gene encodes CDR1 LNHDA and CDR2 SQIVND (reference sequence). On this clone itself: Its cognate antigen is unknown. Other DNA sequences from this sample encode an identical CDR3 as well.

J is TRBJ1-5 and V is TRBV19; no definite D call. The origin of this receptor is a female donor in good health and CMV-seronegative. The specimen sequenced was PBMCs. CDR3 sequence: CASSMGGQPQHF. CDR3 DNA: TGTGCCAGTAGTATGGGAGGGCAGCCCCAGCATTTT.